This T cell receptor beta chain emerged from a study of blood T cell repertoires in COVID-19. TCRdb's table, derived via immunoSEQ multiplex PCR, lists solely in-frame clones and lacks some. This sample carries 70,000 to 100,000 clones, around 91% of them seen once, and the ten largest clones take 4.3%. In its sample, this clone was seen a few times. From germline, CDR1 is LNHDA and CDR2 SQIVND (reference sequence). V dropped 5 bases and J dropped 3 bases, with 10 bases sitting between them. This CDR3 comprises 13 residues. The gene calls are TRBV19 and TRBJ1-2; no clear D gene. The receptor was derived from a woman aged 80 or older with active or convalescent COVID-19. Source material: peripheral blood. The CDR3 here is CASSLSGDYGYTF. CDR3 nucleotide sequence: TGTGCCAGTAGTCTGTCAGGCGACTATGGCTACACCTTC.